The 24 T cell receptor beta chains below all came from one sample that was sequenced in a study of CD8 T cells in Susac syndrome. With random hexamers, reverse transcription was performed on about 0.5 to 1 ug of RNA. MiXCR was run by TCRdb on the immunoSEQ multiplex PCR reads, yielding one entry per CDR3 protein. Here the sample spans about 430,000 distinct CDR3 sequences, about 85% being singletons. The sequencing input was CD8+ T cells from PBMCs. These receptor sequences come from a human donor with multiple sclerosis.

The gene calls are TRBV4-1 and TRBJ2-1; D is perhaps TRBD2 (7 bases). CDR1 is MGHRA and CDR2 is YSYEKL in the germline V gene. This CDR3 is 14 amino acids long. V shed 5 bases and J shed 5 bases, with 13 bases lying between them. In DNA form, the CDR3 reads TGCGCCAGCAGCGTTACGGGGGGCGACAATGAGCAGTTCTTC. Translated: CASSVTGGDNEQFF.

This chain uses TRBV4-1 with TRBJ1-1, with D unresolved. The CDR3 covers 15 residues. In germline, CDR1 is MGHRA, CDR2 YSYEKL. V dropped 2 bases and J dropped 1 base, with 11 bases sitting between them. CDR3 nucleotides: TGCGCCAGCAGCCAATACGAGGGTTGGAACACTGAAGCTTTCTTT. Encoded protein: CASSQYEGWNTEAFF.

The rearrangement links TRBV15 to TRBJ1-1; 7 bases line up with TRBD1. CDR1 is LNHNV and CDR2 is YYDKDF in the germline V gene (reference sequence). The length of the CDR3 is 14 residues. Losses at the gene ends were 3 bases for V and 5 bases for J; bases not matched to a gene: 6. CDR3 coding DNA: TGTGCCACCAGCAGCCCAGGGGGGGGAACTGAAGCTTTCTTT. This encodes CATSSPGGGTEAFF.

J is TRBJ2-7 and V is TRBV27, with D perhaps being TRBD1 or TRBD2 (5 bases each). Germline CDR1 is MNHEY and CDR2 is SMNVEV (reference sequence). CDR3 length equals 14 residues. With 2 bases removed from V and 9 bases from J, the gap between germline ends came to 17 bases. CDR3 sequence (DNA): TGTGCCAGCAGTTTACCCGGGGACCTTCGGGGGCAGTACTTC. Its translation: CASSLPGDLRGQYF.

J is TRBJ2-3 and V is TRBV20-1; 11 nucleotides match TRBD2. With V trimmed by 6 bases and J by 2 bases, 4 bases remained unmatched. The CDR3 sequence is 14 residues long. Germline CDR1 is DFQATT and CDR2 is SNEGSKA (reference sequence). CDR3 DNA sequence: TGCAGTGCCGGACTAGCGGGTTCCACAGATACGCAGTATTTT. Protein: CSAGLAGSTDTQYF.

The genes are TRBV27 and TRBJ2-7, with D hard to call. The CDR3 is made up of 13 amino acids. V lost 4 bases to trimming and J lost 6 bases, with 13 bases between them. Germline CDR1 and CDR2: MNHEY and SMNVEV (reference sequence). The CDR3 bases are TGTGCCAGCAGTTACGGCCCACGGCTCGAGCAGTACTTC. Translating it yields CASSYGPRLEQYF.

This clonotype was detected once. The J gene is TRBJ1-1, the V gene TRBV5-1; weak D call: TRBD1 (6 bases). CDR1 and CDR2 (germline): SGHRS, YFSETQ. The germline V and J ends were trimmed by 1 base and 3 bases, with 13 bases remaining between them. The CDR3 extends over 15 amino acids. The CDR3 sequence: CASSLWGAGHTEAFF. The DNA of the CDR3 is TGCGCCAGCAGCTTGTGGGGGGCGGGTCACACTGAAGCTTTCTTT.

The CDR3 coding sequence is TGCGCCAGCAGCTTGGATCCGGGCTCCTACGAGCAGTACTTC. Its translation is CASSLDPGSYEQYF. The chain is built from TRBV5-1 and TRBJ2-7; D uncertain. The CDR3 is made up of 14 amino acids. The germline V and J ends were trimmed by 0 bases and 0 bases, with 7 bases remaining between them. The germline V gene has CDR1 SGHRS and CDR2 YFSETQ.

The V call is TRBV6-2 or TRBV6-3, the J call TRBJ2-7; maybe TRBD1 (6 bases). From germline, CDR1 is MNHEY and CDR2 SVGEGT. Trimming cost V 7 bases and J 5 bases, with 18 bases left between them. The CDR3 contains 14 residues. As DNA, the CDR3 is TGTGCCAGCAACCCAACCGGGACATTTAACGAGCAGTACTTC. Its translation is CASNPTGTFNEQYF.

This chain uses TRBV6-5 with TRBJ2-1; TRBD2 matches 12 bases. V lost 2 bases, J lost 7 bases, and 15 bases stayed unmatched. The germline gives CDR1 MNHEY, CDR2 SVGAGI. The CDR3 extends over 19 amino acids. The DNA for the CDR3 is TGTGCCAGCAGTTACCTAGCTTCTAGCGGGGGGGTAAGCGGGAATGAGCAGTTCTTC. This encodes CASSYLASSGGVSGNEQFF.

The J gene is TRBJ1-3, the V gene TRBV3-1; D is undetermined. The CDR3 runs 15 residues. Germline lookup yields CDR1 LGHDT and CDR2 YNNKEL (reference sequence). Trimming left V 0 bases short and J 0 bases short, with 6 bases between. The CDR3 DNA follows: TGTGCCAGCAGCCAAGATCTCAGCTCTGGAAACACCATATATTTT. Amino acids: CASSQDLSSGNTIYF.

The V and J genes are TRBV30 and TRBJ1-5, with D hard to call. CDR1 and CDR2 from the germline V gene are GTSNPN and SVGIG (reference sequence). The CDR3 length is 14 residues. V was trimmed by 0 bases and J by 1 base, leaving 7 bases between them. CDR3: CAWSVESSNQPQHF. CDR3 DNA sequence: TGTGCCTGGAGTGTAGAGTCGAGCAATCAGCCCCAGCATTTT.

As DNA, the CDR3 is TGTGCCAGCAGTTTATATTGGCCAGGGTCCTTCACCGGGGAGCTGTTTTTT. Translation: CASSLYWPGSFTGELFF. This chain uses TRBV27 with TRBJ2-2; maybe TRBD1 (5 bases). Germline V lookup: CDR1 MNHEY, CDR2 SMNVEV (reference sequence). This CDR3 spans 17 amino acids. V was trimmed by 1 base and J by 4 bases, leaving 16 bases between them.

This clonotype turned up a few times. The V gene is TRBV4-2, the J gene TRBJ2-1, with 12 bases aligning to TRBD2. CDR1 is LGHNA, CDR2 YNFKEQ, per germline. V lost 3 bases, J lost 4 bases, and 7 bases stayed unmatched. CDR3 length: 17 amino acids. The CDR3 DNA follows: TGTGCCAGCAGCCACCCCAGGACTAGCGGGGAGTACAATGAGCAGTTCTTC. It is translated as CASSHPRTSGEYNEQFF.

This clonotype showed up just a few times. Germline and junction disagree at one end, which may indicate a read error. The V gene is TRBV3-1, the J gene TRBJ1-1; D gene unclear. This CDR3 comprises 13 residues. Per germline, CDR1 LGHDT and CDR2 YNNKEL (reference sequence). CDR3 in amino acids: CASSQEGNTEAFF. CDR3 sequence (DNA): TGTGCCAGTAGCCAGGAGGGCAACACTGAAGCTTTCTTT. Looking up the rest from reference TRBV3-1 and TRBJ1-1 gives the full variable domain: DTAVSQTPKYLVTQMGNDKSIKCEQNLGHDTMYWYKQDSKKFLKIMFSYNNKELIINETVPNRFSPKSPDKAHLNLHINSLELGDSAVYFCASSQEGNTEAFFGQGTRLTVV.

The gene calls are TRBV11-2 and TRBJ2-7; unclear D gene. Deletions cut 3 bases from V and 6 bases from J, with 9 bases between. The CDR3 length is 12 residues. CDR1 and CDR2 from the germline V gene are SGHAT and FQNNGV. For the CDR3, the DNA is TGTGCCAGCAGCTTGGCACAGTCCGAGCAGTACTTC. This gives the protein CASSLAQSEQYF.

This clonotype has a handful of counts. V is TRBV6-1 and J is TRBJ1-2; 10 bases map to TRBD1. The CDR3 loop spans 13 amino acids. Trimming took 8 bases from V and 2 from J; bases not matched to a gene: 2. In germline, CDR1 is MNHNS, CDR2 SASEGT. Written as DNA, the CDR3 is TGTGCCAGCGGGACAGGGGCAAACTATGGCTACACCTTC. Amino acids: CASGTGANYGYTF.

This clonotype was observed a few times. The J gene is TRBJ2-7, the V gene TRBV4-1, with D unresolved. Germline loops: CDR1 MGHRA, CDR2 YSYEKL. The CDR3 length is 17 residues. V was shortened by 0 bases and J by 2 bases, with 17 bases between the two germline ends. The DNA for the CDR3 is TGCGCCAGCAGCCAAGAGGGTTCGTCAGGCGGCGCCTACGAGCAGTACTTC. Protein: CASSQEGSSGGAYEQYF.

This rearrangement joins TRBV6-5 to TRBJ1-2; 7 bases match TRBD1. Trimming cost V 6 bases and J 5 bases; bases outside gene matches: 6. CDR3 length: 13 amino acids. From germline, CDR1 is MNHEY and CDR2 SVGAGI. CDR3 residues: CASRVTGSYGYTF. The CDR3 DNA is TGTGCCAGCAGGGTGACAGGGTCGTATGGCTACACCTTC.

CDR3 loop: CASKGLFSSYNEQFF. Written as DNA, the CDR3 is TGTGCCAGCAAGGGGCTTTTCAGCTCCTACAATGAGCAGTTCTTC. The chain is built from TRBV12-3 or TRBV12-4 and TRBJ2-1, with D maybe TRBD1 (5 bases). With 7 bases removed from V and 0 bases from J, the gap between germline ends came to 13 bases. The CDR3 sequence is 15 residues long.

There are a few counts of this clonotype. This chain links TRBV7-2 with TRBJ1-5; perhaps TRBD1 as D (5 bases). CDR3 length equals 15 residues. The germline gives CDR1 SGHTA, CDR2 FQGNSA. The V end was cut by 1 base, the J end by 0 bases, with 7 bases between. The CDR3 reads CASSLGQLSNQPQHF. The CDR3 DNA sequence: TGTGCCAGCAGCTTAGGACAGCTTAGCAATCAGCCCCAGCATTTT.

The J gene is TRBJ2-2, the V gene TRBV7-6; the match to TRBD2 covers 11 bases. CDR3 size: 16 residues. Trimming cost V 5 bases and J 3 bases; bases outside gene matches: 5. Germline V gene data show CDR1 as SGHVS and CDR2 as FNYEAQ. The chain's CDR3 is CASSPGTSGYTGELFF. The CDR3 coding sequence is TGTGCCAGCAGCCCAGGGACTAGCGGCTACACCGGGGAGCTGTTTTTT.

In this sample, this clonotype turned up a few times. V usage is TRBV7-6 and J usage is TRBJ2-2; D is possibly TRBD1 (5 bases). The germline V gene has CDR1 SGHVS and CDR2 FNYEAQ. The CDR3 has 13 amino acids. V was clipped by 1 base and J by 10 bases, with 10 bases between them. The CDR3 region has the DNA TGTGCCAGCAGCTTAGTGCAGGGTGCGGAGCTGTTTTTT. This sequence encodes CASSLVQGAELFF.

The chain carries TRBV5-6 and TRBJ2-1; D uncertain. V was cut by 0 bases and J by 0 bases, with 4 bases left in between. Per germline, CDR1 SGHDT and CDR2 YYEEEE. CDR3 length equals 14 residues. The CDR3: CASSLANSYNEQFF. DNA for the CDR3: TGTGCCAGCAGCTTGGCGAACTCCTACAATGAGCAGTTCTTC.